This T cell receptor beta chain is from a study of immune characterization of retroperitoneal liposarcoma. This CDR3 comprises 14 residues. The V and J ends lost 6 bases and 0 bases respectively, with 10 bases between them. Germline assignment: CDR1 MNHNS and CDR2 SASEGT. TCRdb called the PCR reads again in MiXCR, with one record for every CDR3 protein. This repertoire shows under 9,000 distinct CDR3 sequences, over 25% found once; its top ten account for around two fifths. The rearrangement uses TRBV6-1 and TRBJ2-3; D possibly corresponds to TRBD2 (5 bases). The sequencing input was blood. The receptor was derived from a male donor with retroperitoneal liposarcoma. CDR3 loop: CASRGDFSTDTQYF. CDR3 in DNA: TGTGCCAGCAGGGGAGACTTTAGCACAGATACGCAGTATTTT.